These T cell receptor beta chains were read from a single sample in a study of shared clonotypes between healthy human individuals. The repertoire was sequenced with immunoSEQ multiplex PCR; TCRdb's copy has only in-frame clones and lacks some. The sample comprises approximately 2.5 million clones, approximately 90% of which are singletons, and roughly 0.15% rests with the top ten. The sample consisted of naive CD4+ T cells sorted from blood. Source of these receptors: a man aged 18-30 years in good health. Each CDR3 is given with its conserved first and last residue. Fields, in order: J gene, V gene, CDR3 protein.

>TRBJ1-6|TRBV7-8
CASSRPGTGGNSPLHF
>TRBJ2-7|TRBV6-8
CASSSNSSYEQYF
>TRBJ1-4|TRBV6-5
CASSYLGPNEKLFF
>TRBJ1-5|TRBV6-6
CASSYIRDQPQHF
>TRBJ2-7|TRBV7-2
CASSFSVGTSYEQYF
>TRBJ2-7|TRBV4-1
CASSQGVLISYEQYF
>TRBJ1-1|TRBV29-1
CSVEEDWNTEAFF
>TRBJ2-7|TRBV6-6
CASREEGYEQYF
>TRBJ1-1|TRBV5-1
CASSLTTGGTEAFF
>TRBJ1-2|TRBV6-1
CASSEGRTGNYGYTF
>TRBJ1-1|TRBV5-6
CASSWMDREDTEAFF
>TRBJ2-3|TRBV30
CAWSVDRVTIFTDTQYF
>TRBJ2-5|TRBV9
CASSPLEAWGETQYF
>TRBJ2-1|TRBV5-4
CASSLEAAKYNEQFF
>TRBJ1-2|TRBV7-9
CASSLESGTGGYTF
>TRBJ2-3|TRBV27
CASSPGGGRGRALGTQYF